Listed below are T cell receptor beta chains from one sample, sequenced in a study of cytomegalovirus exposure and HLA in healthy donors. This table comes from immunoSEQ multiplex PCR, and its TCRdb copy is limited to in-frame clones, with some not included. The table lists about 82,000 clones, roughly 94% of them singletons. The material sequenced was PBMCs. The receptors here all came from a woman between 18 and 29 years old in good health and CMV-seronegative. Both conserved end residues are part of each CDR3.

CDR3 protein: CASSPPKNTEAFF
CDR3 length: 13
V gene: TRBV7-2
J gene: TRBJ1-1

CDR3 protein: CASSPRAPREDQPQHF
CDR3 length: 16
V gene: TRBV23-1
J gene: TRBJ1-5

CDR3 protein: CASSPSGIQETQYF
CDR3 length: 14
V gene: TRBV18
J gene: TRBJ2-5

CDR3 protein: CASSLAPTENTEAFF
CDR3 length: 15
V gene: TRBV7-2
J gene: TRBJ1-1

CDR3 protein: CASSLRQGYGYTF
CDR3 length: 13
V gene: TRBV7-9
J gene: TRBJ1-2

CDR3 protein: CASTTQDTLYQPQHF
CDR3 length: 15
V gene: TRBV11-3
J gene: TRBJ1-5

CDR3 protein: CASSLDDVAGTGELFF
CDR3 length: 16
V gene: TRBV5-4
J gene: TRBJ2-2

CDR3 protein: CASSVGLQGGYTF
CDR3 length: 13
V gene: TRBV9
J gene: TRBJ1-2

CDR3 protein: CASTNLGLAREQYF
CDR3 length: 14
V gene: TRBV7-8
J gene: TRBJ2-7

CDR3 protein: CASIPQGQGYGYTF
CDR3 length: 14
V gene: TRBV5-4
J gene: TRBJ1-2

CDR3 protein: CASYWGVVGNTIYF
CDR3 length: 14
V gene: TRBV7-9
J gene: TRBJ1-3

CDR3 protein: CASSQPGKGEKLFF
CDR3 length: 14
V gene: TRBV4-3
J gene: TRBJ1-4

CDR3 protein: CASSSTGGPDTQYF
CDR3 length: 14
V gene: TRBV18
J gene: TRBJ2-3

CDR3 protein: CASSPTSFSYNEQFF
CDR3 length: 15
V gene: TRBV2
J gene: TRBJ2-1

CDR3 protein: CASTFGTNSGNTIYF
CDR3 length: 15
V gene: TRBV7-9
J gene: TRBJ1-3

CDR3 protein: CASSQELAGGPGELFF
CDR3 length: 16
V gene: TRBV4-3
J gene: TRBJ2-2

CDR3 protein: CASSRTSGGAYNEQFF
CDR3 length: 16
V gene: TRBV19
J gene: TRBJ2-1

CDR3 protein: CASRLAGAPHEQYF
CDR3 length: 14
V gene: TRBV10-2
J gene: TRBJ2-7

CDR3 protein: CASSRQGPYGYTF
CDR3 length: 13
V gene: TRBV7-8
J gene: TRBJ1-2

CDR3 protein: CASSVSPRGHEQYF
CDR3 length: 14
V gene: TRBV9
J gene: TRBJ2-7

CDR3 protein: CASRLPFVGTVNTEAFF
CDR3 length: 17
V gene: TRBV7-9
J gene: TRBJ1-1

CDR3 protein: CASIGVPGVSDTEAFF
CDR3 length: 16
V gene: TRBV6-6
J gene: TRBJ1-1

CDR3 protein: CASSYTGGEDTEAFF
CDR3 length: 15
V gene: TRBV7-8
J gene: TRBJ1-1

CDR3 protein: CSVARDSMINYGYTF
CDR3 length: 15
V gene: TRBV29-1
J gene: TRBJ1-2

CDR3 protein: CASRERRSSYNEQFF
CDR3 length: 15
V gene: TRBV19
J gene: TRBJ2-1

CDR3 protein: CAWSRRTSQETQYF
CDR3 length: 14
V gene: TRBV30
J gene: TRBJ2-5

CDR3 protein: CASSTPGTGGVQFF
CDR3 length: 14
V gene: TRBV19
J gene: TRBJ2-1

CDR3 protein: CARNRDRVTDTQYF
CDR3 length: 14
V gene: TRBV2
J gene: TRBJ2-3

CDR3 protein: CASSRDRVGKTQYF
CDR3 length: 14
V gene: TRBV7-2
J gene: TRBJ2-5

CDR3 protein: CASSADQTGVEETQYF
CDR3 length: 16
V gene: TRBV5-1
J gene: TRBJ2-5

CDR3 protein: CASSLLGSSNSPLHF
CDR3 length: 15
V gene: TRBV27
J gene: TRBJ1-6

CDR3 protein: CASSISSGSYEQYF
CDR3 length: 14
V gene: TRBV6-5
J gene: TRBJ2-7

CDR3 protein: CASSAAGGSYNEQFF
CDR3 length: 15
V gene: TRBV6-4
J gene: TRBJ2-1

CDR3 protein: CASSAGGALETQYF
CDR3 length: 14
V gene: TRBV6-1
J gene: TRBJ2-5

CDR3 protein: CASSQVWASGRNEQFF
CDR3 length: 16
V gene: TRBV4-1
J gene: TRBJ2-1

CDR3 protein: CASSQDPSRREKLFF
CDR3 length: 15
V gene: TRBV4-2
J gene: TRBJ1-4

CDR3 protein: CASSEGGFPEQYF
CDR3 length: 13
V gene: TRBV6-1
J gene: TRBJ2-7

CDR3 protein: CSYTGGAGYEQYF
CDR3 length: 13
V gene: TRBV29-1
J gene: TRBJ2-7

CDR3 protein: CASRSGQGIYGYTF
CDR3 length: 14
V gene: TRBV9
J gene: TRBJ1-2

CDR3 protein: CASSPPVGQGNTGELFF
CDR3 length: 17
V gene: TRBV5-4
J gene: TRBJ2-2

CDR3 protein: CASSSAGQNTEAFF
CDR3 length: 14
V gene: TRBV5-1
J gene: TRBJ1-1

CDR3 protein: CASTSLAGNEQYF
CDR3 length: 13
V gene: TRBV6-5
J gene: TRBJ2-7

CDR3 protein: CASSFPGQGVGQFF
CDR3 length: 14
V gene: TRBV13
J gene: TRBJ2-1

CDR3 protein: CASSSPVQSSYNSPLHF
CDR3 length: 17
V gene: TRBV2
J gene: TRBJ1-6

CDR3 protein: CASSSAEVGNYGYTF
CDR3 length: 15
V gene: TRBV27
J gene: TRBJ1-2

CDR3 protein: CASSLARRGKETQYF
CDR3 length: 15
V gene: TRBV5-6
J gene: TRBJ2-5

CDR3 protein: CASHGSGSGEQYF
CDR3 length: 13
V gene: TRBV5-1
J gene: TRBJ2-7

CDR3 protein: CASSLTGSEQYF
CDR3 length: 12
V gene: TRBV5-5
J gene: TRBJ2-7

CDR3 protein: CASSQDKRGLEAFF
CDR3 length: 14
V gene: TRBV4-3
J gene: TRBJ1-1

CDR3 protein: CASSRTQILLYEQYF
CDR3 length: 15
V gene: TRBV4-1
J gene: TRBJ2-7

CDR3 protein: CASSEGDRLLEKLFF
CDR3 length: 15
V gene: TRBV5-1
J gene: TRBJ1-4

CDR3 protein: CASSFASHSNQPQHF
CDR3 length: 15
V gene: TRBV28
J gene: TRBJ1-5